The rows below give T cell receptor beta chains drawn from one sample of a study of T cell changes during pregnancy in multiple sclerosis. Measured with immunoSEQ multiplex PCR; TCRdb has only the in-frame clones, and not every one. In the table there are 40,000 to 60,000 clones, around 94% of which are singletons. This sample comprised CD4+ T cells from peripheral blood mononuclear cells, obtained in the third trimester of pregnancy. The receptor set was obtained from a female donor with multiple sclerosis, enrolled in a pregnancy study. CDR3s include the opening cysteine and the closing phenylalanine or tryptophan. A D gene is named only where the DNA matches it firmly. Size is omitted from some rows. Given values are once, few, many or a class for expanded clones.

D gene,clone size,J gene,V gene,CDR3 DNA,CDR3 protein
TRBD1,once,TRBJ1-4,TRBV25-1,TGTGCCAGCAGTGGGACAGGGGAAGAAAAACTGTTTTTT,CASSGTGEEKLFF
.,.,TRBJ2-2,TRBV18,TGTGCCAGCTCACCATTGCTGGCTAGCGCGACCGGGGAGCTGTTTTTT,CASSPLLASATGELFF
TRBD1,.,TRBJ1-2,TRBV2,TGTGCCATCCTGACAGGGCCCTATGGCTACACCTTC,CAILTGPYGYTF
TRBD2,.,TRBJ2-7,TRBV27,TGTGCCAGCAGTTCTCTCAAAGCGGGACGGAGCTCCTACGAGCAGTACTTC,CASSSLKAGRSSYEQYF
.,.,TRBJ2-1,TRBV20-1,TGTTGCGGGGGCCGGGACAATGAGCAGTTCTTC,CCGGRDNEQFF
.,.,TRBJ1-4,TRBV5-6,TGTGCCAGCAGCTTTAACCTTTTGCCGGGGGTTAATGAAAAACTGTTTTTT,CASSFNLLPGVNEKLFF
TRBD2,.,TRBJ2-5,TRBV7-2,TGTGCCAGCAGTCGACAAGGACAGTCCGGGGGGGCCCAGTACTTC,CASSRQGQSGGAQYF
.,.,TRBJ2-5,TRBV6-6,TGTGCCAGCAGTGCCCCGGGACAAGCCCAAGAGACCCAGTACTTC,CASSAPGQAQETQYF
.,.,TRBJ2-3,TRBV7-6,TGTGCCAGCAGCTTAGGGGTAGGAGCTAGCACAGATACGCAGTATTTT,CASSLGVGASTDTQYF
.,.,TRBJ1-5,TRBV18,TGTGCCAGCTCACCAGCAGGGTCGGATCAGCCCCAGCATTTT,CASSPAGSDQPQHF
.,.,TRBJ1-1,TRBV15,TGTGCCACCACCACGAAACAGGGCATCGGGAACACTGAAGCTTTCTTT,CATTTKQGIGNTEAFF
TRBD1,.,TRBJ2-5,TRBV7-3,TGTGCCAGCAGCCGGGGACAGGGGCACCAAGAGACCCAGTACTTC,CASSRGQGHQETQYF
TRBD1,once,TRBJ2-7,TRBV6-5,TGTGCCAGCAGTTACCGTCACAGGGGTGAGTCCTACGAGCAGTACTTC,CASSYRHRGESYEQYF
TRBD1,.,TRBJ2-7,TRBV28,TGTGCCAGCATAAGTCCGGGACAGGGGAACGAGCAGTACTTC,CASISPGQGNEQYF
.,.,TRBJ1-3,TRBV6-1,TGTGCCAGCAGTGAACTGGGAAACACCATATATTTT,CASSELGNTIYF
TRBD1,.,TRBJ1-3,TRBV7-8,TGTGCCAGCAGCCCGCCGGGACAGGTCGGAAACACCATATATTTT,CASSPPGQVGNTIYF
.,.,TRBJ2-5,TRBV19,TGTGCCAGTAGTGCCGGGACTCCACAAGAGACCCAGTACTTC,CASSAGTPQETQYF
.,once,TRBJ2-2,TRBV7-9,TGTGCCAGCAGCTTAGTACAGCCCGGGGAGCTGTTTTTT,CASSLVQPGELFF
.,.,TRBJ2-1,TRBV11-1,TGTGCCAGCAGCTATGAACTGGGGGCGGGCCCATACAATGAGCAGTTCTTC,CASSYELGAGPYNEQFF
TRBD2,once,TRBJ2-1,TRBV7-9,TGTGCCAGCAGCTTAGGGACTAGCGGGAGTAACCATGAGCAGTTCTTC,CASSLGTSGSNHEQFF
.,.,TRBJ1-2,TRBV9,TGTGCCAGCAGCGTAGTGGCCTATGGCTACACCTTC,CASSVVAYGYTF
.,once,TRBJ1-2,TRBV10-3,TGTGCCATCAGTAACAGGGAGGGCTACACCTTC,CAISNREGYTF
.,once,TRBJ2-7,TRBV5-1,TGCGCCAGCAGACTCGGGAGTTTTGAGCAGTACTTC,CASRLGSFEQYF
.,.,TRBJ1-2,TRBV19,TGTGCCACCACGCGATCCAACAACTATGGCTACACCTTC,CATTRSNNYGYTF
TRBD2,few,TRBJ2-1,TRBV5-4,TGTGCCAGCAGCTCCCGCGGGACTAGCGGTAACAATGAGCAGTTCTTC,CASSSRGTSGNNEQFF